These 30 T cell receptor beta chains came from one sample sequenced in a study of Ad26.COV2.S vaccination and SARS-CoV-2 variants. Treatment described: around 19 received Ad26.COV2.S at low or high dose, single or two shots; about 5 received placebo; per-sample allocation not given. The samples were gathered on day 63 after the first injection of vaccine or placebo. Profiled with immunoSEQ multiplex PCR; TCRdb holds only in-frame clones, not every one. The repertoire has approximately 250,000 clones, roughly 87% of them found once; the top ten carry less than 3.5%. Sample: peripheral blood, taken in a trial of Ad26.COV2.S vaccine versus placebo. The receptors derive from a person between 18 and 65 years old who received the Ad26.COV2.S COVID-19 vaccine or a placebo.

V and J are TRBV30 and TRBJ2-2, with 7 bases fitting TRBD2. Germline CDR1 GTSNPN, CDR2 SVGIG (reference sequence). The CDR3 is made up of 16 amino acids. The J segment lost 4 bases and the V segment lost 4 bases, leaving 12 bases of the junction unmatched. In DNA form, the CDR3 reads TGTGCCTGGACCAGAGGGACTAATATTTTCACCGGGGAGCTGTTTTTT. Translating gives CAWTRGTNIFTGELFF. Full variable domain (remainder filled in from reference TRBV30 and TRBJ2-2): SQTIHQWPATLVQPVGSPLSLECTVEGTSNPNLYWYRQAAGRGLQLLFYSVGIGQISSEVPQNLSASRPQDRQFILSSKKLLLSDSGFYLCAWTRGTNIFTGELFFGEGSRLTVL.

The CDR3 here is CASSLGQGTPGQFF. DNA for the CDR3: TGTGCCAGCAGTCTCGGACAGGGGACCCCGGGGCAGTTCTTC. The V gene is TRBV27, the J gene TRBJ2-1, with 9 bases matching TRBD1. Germline lookup yields CDR1 MNHEY and CDR2 SMNVEV (reference sequence). The V segment lost 5 bases and the J segment 12 bases; nucleotides outside the gene matches: 11. CDR3 length equals 14 residues.

The rearrangement uses TRBV5-8 and TRBJ2-7; no reliable D call. Per the germline V gene, CDR1 is SGHTS and CDR2 is YDEGEE. This CDR3 spans 14 amino acids. V was cut by 1 base and J by 3 bases, with 11 bases left in between. CDR3 sequence (DNA): TGTGCCAGCAGCTTGAACACGAGGATCTACGAGCAGTACGTC. Protein sequence: CASSLNTRIYEQYV.

V usage is TRBV3-1 (or the pseudogene TRBV3-2) and J usage is TRBJ2-2; the D call may be TRBD1 or TRBD2 (5 bases each). V was trimmed by 1 base and J by 6 bases, leaving 21 bases between them. Per the germline V gene, CDR1 is LGHDT and CDR2 is YNNKEL (reference sequence). The CDR3 has 18 amino acids. The CDR3 DNA sequence: TGTGCCAGCAGCCAAGGAAGGGGACGGCTGAACAACCCCGGGGAGCTGTTTTTT. Translating it yields CASSQGRGRLNNPGELFF.

V and J are TRBV27 and TRBJ2-2; TRBD2 matches at 14 bases. Germline lookup yields CDR1 MNHEY and CDR2 SMNVEV (reference sequence). This CDR3 is 18 amino acids long. Losses at the gene ends were 6 bases for V and 4 bases for J; bases not matched to a gene: 10. The CDR3, as DNA: TGTGCCAGCAGGGGACTAGCGGGAGTGAGAGCGAGCACCGGGGAGCTGTTTTTT. It codes for CASRGLAGVRASTGELFF.

The CDR3 nucleotides are TGTGCCACCAGCGACAGGGTGAACACTGAAGCTTTCTTT. Translation gives CATSDRVNTEAFF. The chain has TRBV15 and TRBJ1-1; 7 nucleotides agree with TRBD1. The CDR3 has 13 amino acids. Germline V lookup: CDR1 LNHNV, CDR2 YYDKDF (reference sequence). The ends lost 5 bases at V and 0 bases at J; junction bases unmatched: 0. The whole variable domain, remainder taken from reference TRBV15 and TRBJ1-1, is DAMVIQNPRYQVTQFGKPVTLSCSQTLNHNVMYWYQQKSSQAPKLLFHYYDKDFNNEADTPDNFQSRRPNTSFCFLDIRSPGLGDTAMYLCATSDRVNTEAFFGQGTRLTVV.

For the CDR3, the DNA is TGTGCCAGCAGCTTGGGTTACCGACAGCTCTATAGCAATCAGCCCCAGCATTTT. It translates to CASSLGYRQLYSNQPQHF. This chain links TRBV7-2 with TRBJ1-5, with D perhaps TRBD1 (5 bases). Germline CDR1 and CDR2: SGHTA and FQGNSA. There are 18 residues in the CDR3. The V end lost 3 bases, the J end lost 0 bases, and 18 bases lay between the germline ends.

The genes are TRBV18 and TRBJ2-1; 8 bases are shared with TRBD2. Germline lookup yields CDR1 KGHSH and CDR2 LQKENI. The CDR3 contains 17 residues. J was trimmed by 3 bases and V by 1 base; bases with no gene match: 8. The CDR3 region has the DNA TGTGCCAGCTCACCACGGGACGGGAGGGACTACTACAATGAGCAGTTCTTC. This encodes CASSPRDGRDYYNEQFF.

This chain joins TRBV15 and TRBJ1-1; D is unclear. V was shortened by 4 bases and J by 1 base, with 7 bases between the two germline ends. This CDR3 has 13 residues. In germline, CDR1 is LNHNV, CDR2 YYDKDF (reference sequence). The CDR3 loop is CATSKTRNTEAFF. The DNA of the CDR3 is TGTGCCACCAGCAAAACACGGAACACTGAAGCTTTCTTT.

The chain carries TRBV5-1 and TRBJ2-3, with 8 bases lining up with TRBD1. The V gene's germline CDR1 is SGHRS and CDR2 YFSETQ. With 2 bases clipped from V and 3 bases from J, the junction kept 5 bases outside the gene matches. CDR3 length: 15 residues. The chain's CDR3 is CASSLDRGATDTQYF. In nucleotides, the CDR3 is TGCGCCAGCAGCTTAGACAGGGGAGCAACAGATACGCAGTATTTT.

This chain links TRBV7-9 with TRBJ1-3; TRBD1 might be the D (5 bases). Germline assignment: CDR1 SEHNR and CDR2 FQNEAQ (reference sequence). The CDR3 sequence is 15 residues long. Between the trimmed V and J ends, which lost 5 bases and 1 base, there was a span of 12 bases. In DNA, the CDR3 is TGTGCCAGCAGCACTCGCGGGGGGTCTGGAAACACCATATATTTT. Its protein is CASSTRGGSGNTIYF.

The rearrangement joins TRBV4-1 to TRBJ1-6, with a weak D call TRBD1 (5 bases). Deletions cut 6 bases from V and 6 bases from J, with 15 bases between. This CDR3 comprises 15 residues. The germline V gene encodes CDR1 MGHRA and CDR2 YSYEKL. The CDR3 is CASSRVGLTNSPLHF. The DNA for the CDR3 is TGCGCCAGCAGTCGAGTGGGACTGACTAATTCACCCCTCCACTTT.

This chain joins TRBV7-9 and TRBJ1-5; 10 bases are a match to TRBD1. After removal of 4 bases from V and 7 bases from J, the junction contained 4 bases not matched to a gene. There are 14 residues in the CDR3. Germline V CDR1 and CDR2: SEHNR, FQNEAQ (reference sequence). The CDR3 nucleotides read TGTGCCAGCAGCTCCGGGACAGGGGAGCAGCCCCAGCATTTT. Translated: CASSSGTGEQPQHF.

The chain is built from TRBV4-1 and TRBJ1-2, with D tentatively TRBD1 (5 bases). Trimming shortened V by 4 bases and J by 8 bases, and 11 bases separated the two germline ends. CDR1 and CDR2 from the germline V gene are MGHRA and YSYEKL. CDR3 length: 12 amino acids. The CDR3 reads CASSRQQEGYTF. The CDR3 coding sequence is TGCGCCAGCAGCCGCCAACAGGAAGGCTACACCTTC.

This chain uses TRBV21-1 with TRBJ2-7; the table calls TRBD1, which could not be checked here. TRBV21-1 is a pseudogene. The CDR3 extends over 14 amino acids. CDR3 bases: TGTGCCAGCAGCAAAGAAAACAGCTCCTACGAGCAGTACGTC. It encodes CASSKENSSYEQYV.

The chain joins TRBV10-3 to TRBJ2-2; the D gene is possibly TRBD2 (6 bases). CDR3 length equals 14 residues. The V end was cut by 7 bases, the J end by 6 bases, with 15 bases between. Germline CDR1 is ENHRY and CDR2 is SYGVKD. In DNA form, the CDR3 reads TGTGCCATCAACGGCGGGACCTCCGCCGGGGAGCTGTTTTTT. The encoded protein is CAINGGTSAGELFF.

This chain connects TRBV12-3 or TRBV12-4 to TRBJ2-5; D is unresolved. This CDR3 spans 12 amino acids. V lost 5 bases and J lost 9, with 13 bases in between. The CDR3 DNA is TGTGCCAGCAGTGGCGACTTAAGCCCCCAGTACTTC. Translated: CASSGDLSPQYF.

The chain combines TRBV6-2 or TRBV6-3 with TRBJ1-1; no definite D call. This CDR3 has 13 amino acids. CDR1 and CDR2 from the germline V gene are MNHEY and SVGEGT. With 2 bases removed from V and 5 bases from J, the gap between germline ends came to 9 bases. The chain's CDR3 is CASSYPPSTEAFF. CDR3 bases: TGTGCCAGCAGTTACCCCCCCTCTACTGAAGCTTTCTTT.

The chain combines TRBV5-5 with TRBJ1-2; TRBD1 matches at 9 bases. The CDR3 runs 15 residues. Trimming at V came to 4 bases and at J to 8 bases, leaving 12 bases not matched to a gene. Germline values: CDR1 SGHKS, CDR2 YYEKEE (reference sequence). The CDR3 is CASSTDRGLSGGYTF. CDR3 DNA sequence: TGTGCCAGCAGCACGGACAGGGGACTATCGGGAGGCTACACCTTC.

V and J are TRBV11-2 and TRBJ2-1; D may be TRBD2 (5 bases). CDR1 and CDR2 (germline): SGHAT, FQNNGV. Trimming left V 5 bases short and J 4 bases short, with 18 bases between. There are 16 residues in the CDR3. For the CDR3, the DNA is TGTGCCAGCAGCCTCGGACTTTACCAAGGGTACAATGAGCAGTTCTTC. Translated: CASSLGLYQGYNEQFF.

The rearrangement joins TRBV28 to TRBJ1-4, with 7 bases matching TRBD1. Germline trimming cut 4 bases from V and 7 bases from J; bases unmatched to any gene: 9. Germline V gene sequence: CDR1 MDHEN, CDR2 SYDVKM. The CDR3 has 15 residues. The CDR3 is CASSSPGTVPEKLFF. Here the CDR3 DNA reads TGTGCCAGCAGTTCCCCCGGGACAGTCCCTGAAAAACTGTTTTTT.

The chain recombines TRBV2 with TRBJ2-1, with D perhaps TRBD1 (5 bases). CDR3 size: 15 residues. The ends were cut back, 8 bases at V and 2 bases at J, with 16 bases in the middle. Germline CDR1 reads SNHLY; CDR2 reads FYNNEI. This chain's CDR3 is CASVFRADAYNEQFF. In DNA form, the CDR3 reads TGTGCCAGCGTGTTCAGGGCAGACGCCTACAATGAGCAGTTCTTC.

The chain combines TRBV5-1 with TRBJ1-5, with D possibly being TRBD1 (5 bases). CDR3 length: 14 amino acids. Germline CDR1 reads SGHRS; CDR2 reads YFSETQ. The V gene lost 0 bases and the J gene lost 6 bases, with 10 bases spanning the gap. The CDR3 sequence is CASSLEGTRQPQHF. CDR3 coding DNA: TGCGCCAGCAGCTTGGAGGGGACGCGTCAGCCCCAGCATTTT.

The sample holds one count of this clone. The rearrangement uses TRBV6-2 or TRBV6-3 and TRBJ1-5; no firm D call. The CDR3 spans 12 residues. The germline V gene has CDR1 MNHEY and CDR2 SVGEGT. The V and J ends lost 5 bases and 6 bases respectively, with 8 bases between them. The CDR3 region has the DNA TGTGCCAGCAGTGGTTGGGCTCAGCCCCAGCATTTT. Protein sequence: CASSGWAQPQHF.

This clone has more than one count but fewer than ten. The chain carries TRBV10-3 and TRBJ2-3; 9 bases are a match to TRBD1. This CDR3 is built from 15 residues. Germline CDR1 and CDR2: ENHRY and SYGVKD. Losses at the gene ends were 6 bases for V and 4 bases for J; bases not matched to a gene: 8. This CDR3 is CAIRNTGGASDTQYF. The DNA for the CDR3 is TGTGCCATCAGAAATACAGGGGGCGCGTCAGATACGCAGTATTTT.

The chain has TRBV6-2 or TRBV6-3 and TRBJ1-5; D is possibly TRBD1 (5 bases). Trimming removed 2 bases from V and 7 bases from J, with 12 bases in between. CDR1 and CDR2 from the germline V gene are MNHEY and SVGEGT. The CDR3 has 14 amino acids. CDR3: CASSYTEDTQPQHF. In nucleotides, the CDR3 is TGTGCCAGCAGTTACACTGAGGACACCCAGCCCCAGCATTTT.

V usage is TRBV27 and J usage is TRBJ1-5; D perhaps matches TRBD1 (5 bases). The CDR3 is 14 residues long. Germline V lookup: CDR1 MNHEY, CDR2 SMNVEV (reference sequence). The germline V and J ends were trimmed by 4 bases and 6 bases, with 13 bases remaining between them. CDR3 region: CASSYAGIGQPQHF. CDR3 in DNA: TGTGCCAGCAGTTATGCAGGGATCGGTCAGCCCCAGCATTTT.

This chain joins TRBV10-2 and TRBJ2-7; D gene unclear. The CDR3 sequence is 12 residues long. Germline assignment: CDR1 WSHSY and CDR2 SAAADI. The ends were cut back, 0 bases at V and 6 bases at J, with 6 bases in the middle. CDR3 amino acids: CASSESSSEQYF. CDR3 nucleotides: TGCGCCAGCAGTGAGTCTTCTAGCGAGCAGTACTTC.

With regard to this clone: This specimen includes other DNA sequences encoding the same CDR3. The chain couples TRBV5-1 to TRBJ2-5; perhaps TRBD1 as D (6 bases). Looked up from germline, CDR1 is SGHRS and CDR2 is YFSETQ. The CDR3 has 14 residues. Between the trimmed V and J ends, which lost 0 bases and 2 bases, there was a span of 8 bases. CDR3 amino acids: CASSLGTVQETQYF. The CDR3 DNA is TGCGCCAGCAGCTTGGGGACAGTACAAGAGACCCAGTACTTC.

This clone was counted a few times. The chain's CDR3 is CASSPGTSVRNEQFF. CDR3 DNA sequence: TGTGCCAGCAGTCCTGGGACTAGCGTTCGGAATGAGCAGTTCTTC. The chain joins TRBV6-5 to TRBJ2-1, with 10 bases lining up with TRBD2. The CDR3 is 15 amino acids. V gave up 5 bases and J gave up 7 bases; unmatched junction bases: 8. Germline CDR1 is MNHEY and CDR2 is SVGAGI.